The source of this TCR beta chain is a study of blood T cell repertoires in COVID-19. Background on the study: Sample material is recorded as cDNA or gDNA derived from T cells, B-cell-depleted T cells, or PBMCs.

The J segment lost 6 bases and the V segment lost 2 bases, leaving 2 bases of the junction unmatched. CDR1 is MNHEY, CDR2 SVGEGT, per germline. CDR3 length equals 14 residues. The authors' processing: Cell counts per sample came from amplifying reference gene primers. The assay was immunoSEQ multiplex PCR, and TCRdb's table has in-frame clones only and misses some. Clonal size and the V and J genes are those of that table, whereas D and trimming came from the DNA. The sample lists 150,000 to 200,000 clones, around 83% seen once, with about 6.5% in the top ten. This clone has just a few counts. The genes are TRBV6-2 or TRBV6-3 and TRBJ1-5, with 9 bases matching TRBD1. The sample taken for sequencing was peripheral blood. The clonotype comes from a woman of 80 years or more in a cohort sampled during active or convalescent COVID-19. CDR3 amino acids: CASSYGQGIQPQHF. The CDR3 DNA is TGTGCCAGCAGTTACGGACAGGGGATTCAGCCCCAGCATTTT.